The present TCR beta chain was sequenced within a study of T cell responses to AZD1222 COVID-19 vaccine. Notes on the study in general: As reported, nearly half of all spike-specific TCRs target variant regions that are unmutated. Only 5 or 6 AZD1222 recipients were seropositive at baseline. Two AZD1222 doses significantly raised spike-specific TCR breadth and depth over controls. Repertoires were sampled only after the peak T cell response.

Regarding this clone: What it binds is not known.

Assay used: immunoSEQ multiplex PCR; TCRdb lists only in-frame clones, some missing. The sample lists 110,000 to 150,000 clones, around 87% occurring once. Germline V gene sequence: CDR1 LGHDT, CDR2 YNNKEL (reference sequence). V dropped 2 bases and J dropped 8 bases, with 9 bases sitting between them. The CDR3 is 12 amino acids. V usage is TRBV3-1 (or the pseudogene TRBV3-2) and J usage is TRBJ1-2; D gene unclear. The specimen was peripheral blood, collected on day 0 of AZD1222 vaccination. This TCR derives from an adult in good health. The CDR3 sequence: CASSQLLYGYTF. The CDR3 region has the DNA TGTGCCAGCAGCCAACTACTATACGGCTACACCTTC.